This T cell receptor beta chain was observed in a study of post-analysis software for immune sequencing data. Whole-study findings and limits: When patients were compared with controls, four to six TRBV segments were more frequent, TRBV5-6, TRBV5-1 and TRBV20-1 among them. Strong co-clustering by F measure was evident for samples that had been prepared in the same batch.

cDNA libraries for TCR beta contained unique molecular identifiers. TCRdb re-called the PCR reads with MiXCR, one entry per CDR3 protein. This table holds 350,000 to 450,000 distinct CDR3 sequences, about a third found once. Worth noting for this clonotype: Antigen specificity is unknown.

CDR1 is MNHEY and CDR2 is SVGEGT in the germline V gene. The CDR3 totals 13 residues. V was shortened by 7 bases and J by 6 bases, with 13 bases between the two germline ends. The receptor was derived from a girl aged 10-17 years with multiple sclerosis. V and J are TRBV6-2 or TRBV6-3 and TRBJ1-5; D uncertain. Sequencing used blood. This chain's CDR3 is CASTSFGSQPQHF. CDR3 nucleotide sequence: TGTGCCAGCACCTCCTTTGGATCTCAGCCCCAGCATTTT.